This TCR beta chain was captured in a study of T cell repertoires in cytomegalovirus infection (dated 2019 in TCRdb). At the level of the whole study: Donor HLA type was relevant to the analysis, because carriage of CMV infection together with the matching HLA type was indicated by public TCR beta signatures. The investigation overall reported the following: In the ex vivo response, HLA-C-restricted CMV-specific TCR beta clonotypes were dominant, and in two of eight donors the single most frequent clonotype came from this HLA-C-restricted group. Carriers of CMV infection plus the relevant HLA type were discriminated by the cumulative frequency of public TCR beta family members in the study cohort and in an independent roughly 340-donor cohort.

About this clonotype: No cognate antigen has been identified for it. Base qualities were left out, and no much larger clone turns up one base away.

Sequencing relied on an Illumina HiSeq 1500. The public reads were reanalyzed by TCRdb: fastp trimming at Q25, MiXCR alignment, in-frame beta chains only. Rows merge per CDR3 protein into single entries with the most common DNA and genes. The sample records roughly 760,000 distinct CDR3 sequences, approximately 40% of which are singletons. Roughly 2.9% of the sample comes from the top ten. The germline V gene encodes CDR1 MNHNS and CDR2 SASEGT. V and J are truncated by 4 bases and 4 bases respectively, leaving an intervening sequence of 13 bases. The CDR3 runs 14 amino acids, cysteine and phenylalanine included. Kept here is only the CDR3 DNA, which spans 42 bases and is read in frame from base 1.

The clonotype originates from a human donor in good health (CMV status not recorded). Some clones in this sample may be carry-over from other donors' samples. The sample comprised PBMCs. This sequence uses TRBV6-1 and TRBJ1-2; the D segment cannot be called with confidence. The CDR3 in this case is CASSGAWEGYGYTF. The bases are TGTGCCAGCAGTGGAGCCTGGGAGGGCTATGGCTACACCTTC.